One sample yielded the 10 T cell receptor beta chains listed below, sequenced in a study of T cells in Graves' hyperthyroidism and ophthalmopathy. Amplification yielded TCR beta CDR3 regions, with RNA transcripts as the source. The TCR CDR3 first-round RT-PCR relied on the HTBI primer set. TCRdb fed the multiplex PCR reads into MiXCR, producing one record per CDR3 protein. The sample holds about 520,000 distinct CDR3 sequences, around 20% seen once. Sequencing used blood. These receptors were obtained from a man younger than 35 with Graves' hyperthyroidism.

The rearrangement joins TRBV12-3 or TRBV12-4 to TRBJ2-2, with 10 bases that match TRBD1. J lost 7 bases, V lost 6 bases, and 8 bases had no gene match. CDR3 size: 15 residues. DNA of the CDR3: TGTGCCAGCAGCCCCGGACAGGGGGAAGGCGGGGAGCTGTTTTTT. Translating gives CASSPGQGEGGELFF.

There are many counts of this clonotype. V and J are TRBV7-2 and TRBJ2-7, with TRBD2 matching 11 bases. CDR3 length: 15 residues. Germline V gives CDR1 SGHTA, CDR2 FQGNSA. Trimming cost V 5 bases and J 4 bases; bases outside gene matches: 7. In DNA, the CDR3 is TGTGCCAGCAGCCTCTCTAGCGGGAGGCAATACGAGCAGTACTTC. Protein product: CASSLSSGRQYEQYF.

CDR3 DNA sequence: TGCAGTGCTAGAGTTGGAAGAGAGACCCAGTACTTC. Its protein product is CSARVGRETQYF. This sequence joins TRBV20-1 and TRBJ2-5; D ambiguous. Trimming removed 1 base at V and 4 bases at J, with 7 bases between. This CDR3 has 12 residues. The germline CDR1 and CDR2 sequences are DFQATT and SNEGSKA (reference sequence).

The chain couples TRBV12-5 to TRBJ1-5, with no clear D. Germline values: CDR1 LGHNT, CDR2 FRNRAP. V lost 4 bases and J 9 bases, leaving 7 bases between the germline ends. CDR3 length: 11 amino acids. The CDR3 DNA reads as TGTGCTAGTGGTTCCCTCACGCCCCAGCATTTT. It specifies CASGSLTPQHF.

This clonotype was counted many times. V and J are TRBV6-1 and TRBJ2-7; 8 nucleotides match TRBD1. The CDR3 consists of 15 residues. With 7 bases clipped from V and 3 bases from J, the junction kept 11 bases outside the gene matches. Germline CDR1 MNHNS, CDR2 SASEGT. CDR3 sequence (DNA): TGTGCCAGCACGATAGGACAGGGTGTAGGCTACGAGCAGTACTTC. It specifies CASTIGQGVGYEQYF.

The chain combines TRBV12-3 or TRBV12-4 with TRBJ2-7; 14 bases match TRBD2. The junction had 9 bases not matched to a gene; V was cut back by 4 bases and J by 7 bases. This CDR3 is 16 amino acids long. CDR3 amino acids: CASSSRRLAGGGEQYF. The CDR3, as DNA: TGTGCCAGCAGTTCGCGCCGACTAGCGGGGGGGGGTGAGCAGTACTTC.

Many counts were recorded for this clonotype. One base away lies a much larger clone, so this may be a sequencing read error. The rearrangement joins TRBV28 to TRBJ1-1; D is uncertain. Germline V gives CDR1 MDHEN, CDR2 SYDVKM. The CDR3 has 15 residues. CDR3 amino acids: CASSSPTDWNAEAFF. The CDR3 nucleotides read TGTGCCAGCAGTTCGCCGACGGATTGGAACGCTGAAGCTTTCTTT.

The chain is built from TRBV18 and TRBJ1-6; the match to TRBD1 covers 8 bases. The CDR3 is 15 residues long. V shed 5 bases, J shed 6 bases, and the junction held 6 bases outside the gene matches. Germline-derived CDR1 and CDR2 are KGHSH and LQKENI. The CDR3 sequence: CASSTRQGPNSPLHF. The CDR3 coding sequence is TGTGCCAGCTCAACCCGACAGGGGCCTAATTCACCCCTCCACTTT.

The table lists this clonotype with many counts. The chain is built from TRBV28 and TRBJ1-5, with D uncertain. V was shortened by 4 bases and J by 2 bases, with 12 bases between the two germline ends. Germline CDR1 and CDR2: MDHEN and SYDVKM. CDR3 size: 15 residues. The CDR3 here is CASSYGDRGNQPQHF. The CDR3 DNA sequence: TGTGCCAGCAGTTATGGGGATCGGGGCAATCAGCCCCAGCATTTT. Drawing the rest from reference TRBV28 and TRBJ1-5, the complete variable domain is DVKVTQSSRYLVKRTGEKVFLECVQDMDHENMFWYRQDPGLGLRLIYFSYDVKMKEKGDIPEGYSVSREKKERFSLILESASTNQTSMYLCASSYGDRGNQPQHFGDGTRLSIL.

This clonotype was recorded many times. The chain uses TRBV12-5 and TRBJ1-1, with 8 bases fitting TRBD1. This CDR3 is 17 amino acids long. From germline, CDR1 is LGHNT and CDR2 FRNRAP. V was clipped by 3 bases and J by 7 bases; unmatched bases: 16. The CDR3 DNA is TGTGCTAGTGGTTTAAGCAACCGGACAGGGAAAGTCGTTGAAGCTTTCTTT. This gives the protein CASGLSNRTGKVVEAFF.